This T cell receptor beta chain was found in a study of PD-1 blockade in classical Hodgkin lymphoma. Regarding the study as a whole: Only CD4+ TCR diversity, not CD8+, had risen significantly by C4D1.

Produced via immunoSEQ multiplex PCR; TCRdb's table is partial and in-frame only. The repertoire consists of around 91,000 clones, with around 86% occurring once and the leading ten covering around 20%. As regards this clone: Its target is unknown.

Exposure to brentuximab vedotin varied, and each patient had relapsed following autologous stem cell transplantation. Best responses fell into complete response, partial response or progressive disease. Trimming pared 0 bases from V and 4 bases from J, leaving 13 bases between. Looked up from germline, CDR1 is MGHRA and CDR2 is YSYEKL. CDR3 size: 16 residues. This rearrangement joins TRBV4-1 to TRBJ1-5, with unresolved D. The input for sequencing was peripheral blood mononuclear cells (PBMCs), taken at baseline. The receptor's source is a human donor with classical Hodgkin lymphoma. CDR3 in amino acids: CASSQEGGPGNQPQHF. In DNA form, the CDR3 reads TGCGCCAGCAGCCAAGAAGGTGGCCCAGGTAATCAGCCCCAGCATTTT.